This record concerns one T cell receptor beta chain sequence. The sample is drawn from a study of blood T cell repertoires in COVID-19. Study-level information: PBMCs, B-cell-depleted T cells, or T cells were the source of the cDNA or gDNA that made up the material.

Using immunoSEQ multiplex PCR, the repertoire was profiled, and TCRdb retains in-frame clones only, with some absent. The sample holds roughly 220,000 clones; around 80% are singletons and the top ten take around 5.4%. CDR3 size: 14 residues. Germline V CDR1 and CDR2: LGHDT, YNNKEL (reference sequence). V was pared by 0 bases and J by 6 bases, with 11 bases between. The specimen was peripheral blood. The sequence was obtained from a woman aged 70-85 years with acute or convalescent COVID-19. The chain has TRBV3-1 (or the pseudogene TRBV3-2) and TRBJ1-1; D is uncertain. The CDR3 protein is CASSQDRPGSEAFF. The DNA of the CDR3 is TGTGCCAGCAGCCAAGATCGTCCGGGTTCTGAAGCTTTCTTT.